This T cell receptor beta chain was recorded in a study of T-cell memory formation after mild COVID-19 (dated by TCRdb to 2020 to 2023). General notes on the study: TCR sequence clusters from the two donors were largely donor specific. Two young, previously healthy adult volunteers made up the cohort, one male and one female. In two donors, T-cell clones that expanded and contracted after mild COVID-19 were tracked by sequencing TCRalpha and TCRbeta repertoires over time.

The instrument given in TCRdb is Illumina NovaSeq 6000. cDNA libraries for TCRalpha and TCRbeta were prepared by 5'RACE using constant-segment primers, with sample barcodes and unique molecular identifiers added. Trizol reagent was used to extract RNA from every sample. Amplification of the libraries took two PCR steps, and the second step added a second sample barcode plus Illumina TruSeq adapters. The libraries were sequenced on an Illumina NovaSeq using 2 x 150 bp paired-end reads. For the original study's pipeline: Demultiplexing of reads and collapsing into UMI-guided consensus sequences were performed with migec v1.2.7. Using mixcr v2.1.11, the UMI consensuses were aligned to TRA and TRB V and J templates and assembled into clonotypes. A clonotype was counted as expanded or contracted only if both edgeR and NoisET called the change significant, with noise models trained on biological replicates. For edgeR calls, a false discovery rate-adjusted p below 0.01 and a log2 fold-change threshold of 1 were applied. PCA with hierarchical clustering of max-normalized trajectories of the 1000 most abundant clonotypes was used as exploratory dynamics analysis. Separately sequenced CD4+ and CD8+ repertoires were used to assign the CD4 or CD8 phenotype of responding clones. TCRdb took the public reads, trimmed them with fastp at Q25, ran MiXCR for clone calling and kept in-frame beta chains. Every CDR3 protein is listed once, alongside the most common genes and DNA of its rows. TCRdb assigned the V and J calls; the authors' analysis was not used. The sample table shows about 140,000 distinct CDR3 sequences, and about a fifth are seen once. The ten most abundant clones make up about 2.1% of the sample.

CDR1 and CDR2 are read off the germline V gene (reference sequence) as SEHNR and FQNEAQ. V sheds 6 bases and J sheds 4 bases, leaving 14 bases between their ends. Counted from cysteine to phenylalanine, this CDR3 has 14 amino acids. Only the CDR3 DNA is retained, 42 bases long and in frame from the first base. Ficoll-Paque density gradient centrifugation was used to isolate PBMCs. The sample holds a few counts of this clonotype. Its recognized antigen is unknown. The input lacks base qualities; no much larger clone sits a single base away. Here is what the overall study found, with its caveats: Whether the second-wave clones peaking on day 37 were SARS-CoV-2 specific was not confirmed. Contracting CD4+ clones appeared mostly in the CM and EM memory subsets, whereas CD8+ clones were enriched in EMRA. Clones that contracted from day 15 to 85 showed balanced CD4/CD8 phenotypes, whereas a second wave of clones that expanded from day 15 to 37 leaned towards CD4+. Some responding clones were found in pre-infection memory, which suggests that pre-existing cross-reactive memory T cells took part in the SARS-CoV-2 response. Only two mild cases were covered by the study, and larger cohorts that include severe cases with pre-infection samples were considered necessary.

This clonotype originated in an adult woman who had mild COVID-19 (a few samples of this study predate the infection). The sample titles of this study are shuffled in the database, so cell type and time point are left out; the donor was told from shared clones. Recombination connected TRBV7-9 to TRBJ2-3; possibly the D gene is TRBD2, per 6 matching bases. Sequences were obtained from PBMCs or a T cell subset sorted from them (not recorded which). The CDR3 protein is CASSLRRVADTQYF. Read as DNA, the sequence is TGTGCCAGCAGTCTCAGGAGGGTAGCAGATACGCAGTATTTT.